The next 30 T cell receptor beta chains were all read from a single sample in a study of blood T cell repertoires in COVID-19. Using immunoSEQ multiplex PCR, the repertoire was profiled, and TCRdb retains in-frame clones only, with some absent. This sample has hundreds of thousands of clones, with 89% found just once. Sequencing input: PBMCs or T cells enriched from blood (not recorded which). The receptors were gathered from a woman between 40 and 50 years old who had recovered from COVID-19.

This clone has a single count. This chain links TRBV2 with TRBJ1-5; D is perhaps TRBD1 (6 bases). The CDR3 contains 16 residues. Germline V gene lookup returns CDR1 SNHLY and CDR2 FYNNEI. In DNA form, the CDR3 reads TGTGCGAGCGAAGGGGACATCACATATAGCAATCAGCCCCAGCATTTT. Encoded protein: CASEGDITYSNQPQHF.

The chain recombines TRBV5-5 with TRBJ2-1; D possibly corresponds to TRBD1 (6 bases). Germline V gives CDR1 SGHKS, CDR2 YYEKEE (reference sequence). The CDR3 spans 17 residues. With 4 bases removed from V and 1 base from J, the gap between germline ends came to 18 bases. The chain's CDR3 is CASSHRTEESSYNEQFF. The CDR3, as DNA: TGTGCCAGCAGCCACCGGACAGAGGAAAGTTCCTACAATGAGCAGTTCTTC.

The rearrangement joins TRBV7-2 to TRBJ2-1, with 7 nucleotides matching TRBD2. Per the germline V gene, CDR1 is SGHTA and CDR2 is FQGNSA. V shed 6 bases, J shed 0 bases, and the junction held 2 bases outside the gene matches. There are 14 residues in the CDR3. CDR3 loop: CASRLASSYNEQFF. In nucleotides, the CDR3 is TGTGCCAGCAGACTAGCGAGCTCCTACAATGAGCAGTTCTTC. The full variable domain, completed using reference TRBV7-2 and TRBJ2-1, is GAGVSQSPSNKVTEKGKDVELRCDPISGHTALYWYRQSLGQGLEFLIYFQGNSAPDKSGLPSDRFSAERTGGSVSTLTIQRTQQEDSAVYLCASRLASSYNEQFFGPGTRLTVL.

The gene calls are TRBV6-2 or TRBV6-3 and TRBJ2-5; tentatively, D is TRBD1 (7 bases). The CDR3 length is 15 residues. Germline V gene sequence: CDR1 MNHEY, CDR2 SVGEGT. Trimming shortened V by 2 bases and J by 4 bases, and 14 bases separated the two germline ends. CDR3 nucleotides: TGTGCCAGCAGTTACGAGGCAGGGGGAGGAGAGACCCAGTACTTC. The encoded protein is CASSYEAGGGETQYF.

This clone was seen once. The chain couples TRBV7-2 to TRBJ2-3; TRBD2 matches at 9 bases. This CDR3 is built from 19 residues. J lost 3 bases, V lost 6 bases, and 19 bases had no gene match. Germline CDR1 and CDR2: SGHTA and FQGNSA. CDR3 region: CASRPAPGPAGGPTDTQYF. CDR3 DNA sequence: TGTGCCAGCAGGCCTGCCCCGGGACCAGCGGGAGGACCAACAGATACGCAGTATTTT.

The chain links TRBV7-2 to TRBJ1-1; 7 bases align to TRBD1. CDR1 and CDR2 (germline): SGHTA, FQGNSA. With V trimmed by 5 bases and J by 8 bases, 11 bases remained unmatched. This CDR3 region has 14 residues. The CDR3 nucleotides are TGTGCCAGCAGCGTTCAGGGGGGTCCGGGGGAAGCTTTCTTT. This encodes CASSVQGGPGEAFF.

The chain carries TRBV28 and TRBJ2-5; 8 positions agree with TRBD2. Germline V gives CDR1 MDHEN, CDR2 SYDVKM. Losses at the gene ends were 1 base for V and 0 bases for J; bases not matched to a gene: 13. The CDR3 runs 19 residues. CDR3 coding DNA: TGTGCCAGCAGTTTATTTTGGGGCGGGGGGAGGATATACCAAGAGACCCAGTACTTC. Its translation is CASSLFWGGGRIYQETQYF.

This chain uses TRBV9 with TRBJ2-2, with 8 positions matching TRBD2. The CDR3 sequence is 15 residues long. With V trimmed by 3 bases and J by 4 bases, 5 bases remained unmatched. Germline CDR1 reads SGDLS; CDR2 reads YYNGEE. The CDR3: CASSGPGGGTGELFF. CDR3 sequence (DNA): TGTGCCAGCAGCGGCCCCGGGGGGGGCACCGGGGAGCTGTTTTTT.

The chain employs TRBV28 and TRBJ1-5; D is unresolved. Germline lookup yields CDR1 MDHEN and CDR2 SYDVKM. The V end lost 5 bases, the J end lost 0 bases, and 17 bases lay between the germline ends. The CDR3 sequence is 17 residues long. The CDR3 DNA sequence: TGTGCCAGCAGTCCGTTTACCGGGTCTTATAGCAATCAGCCCCAGCATTTT. Translation: CASSPFTGSYSNQPQHF.

The chain links TRBV9 to TRBJ1-6; 10 positions agree with TRBD1. Looked up from germline, CDR1 is SGDLS and CDR2 is YYNGEE. The CDR3 covers 17 residues. The ends lost 0 bases at V and 10 bases at J; junction bases unmatched: 10. The CDR3 DNA is TGTGCCAGCAGCGTAGAGGGCAGTGGGACAGGGGTCTCACCCCTCCACTTT. Translating it yields CASSVEGSGTGVSPLHF. Using reference TRBV9 and TRBJ1-6 for the parts outside the CDR3, the full variable domain is DSGVTQTPKHLITATGQRVTLRCSPRSGDLSVYWYQQSLDQGLQFLIQYYNGEERAKGNILERFSAQQFPDLHSELNLSSLELGDSALYFCASSVEGSGTGVSPLHFGNGTRLTVT.

V usage is TRBV5-1 and J usage is TRBJ1-3, with a weak D call TRBD1 (5 bases). Trimming cost V 1 base and J 1 base, with 9 bases left between them. CDR3 length: 15 amino acids. The germline CDR1 and CDR2 sequences are SGHRS and YFSETQ. The CDR3 spells CASSLNGGSGNTIYF. CDR3 in DNA: TGCGCCAGCAGCTTGAACGGGGGATCTGGAAACACCATATATTTT. The full variable domain, with the rest looked up from reference TRBV5-1 and TRBJ1-3, is KAGVTQTPRYLIKTRGQQVTLSCSPISGHRSVSWYQQTPGQGLQFLFEYFSETQRNKGNFPGRFSGRQFSNSRSEMNVSTLELGDSALYLCASSLNGGSGNTIYFGEGSWLTVV.

The chain joins TRBV4-3 to TRBJ2-2; 8 bases are shared with TRBD2. Germline lookup yields CDR1 LGHNA and CDR2 YSLEER. The length of the CDR3 is 17 residues. Trimming removed 0 bases from V and 4 bases from J; junction bases left unmatched: 7. The CDR3 protein is CASSQDPAGVATGELFF. The CDR3, as DNA: TGCGCCAGCAGCCAAGATCCAGCGGGGGTCGCCACCGGGGAGCTGTTTTTT.

The chain is built from TRBV19 and TRBJ1-1; 9 bases match TRBD1. The CDR3 covers 14 residues. CDR1 is LNHDA and CDR2 is SQIVND in the germline V gene (reference sequence). Losses at the gene ends were 7 bases for V and 10 bases for J; bases not matched to a gene: 13. The DNA for the CDR3 is TGTGCCAGTACCCTAGGAGGGACAGGGCGCGGAGCTTTCTTT. As protein: CASTLGGTGRGAFF.

A single count supports this clone. The chain carries TRBV27 and TRBJ2-1; D might be TRBD2 (7 bases). V was trimmed by 6 bases and J by 6 bases, leaving 21 bases between them. The CDR3 spans 16 residues. The V gene's germline CDR1 is MNHEY and CDR2 SMNVEV (reference sequence). The CDR3 DNA sequence: TGTGCCAGCAGGCCTGGGGGCGGGGGTACGATCAATGAGCAGTTCTTC. Translating it yields CASRPGGGGTINEQFF.

The chain carries TRBV4-1 and TRBJ2-2, with 9 bases aligning to TRBD2. This CDR3 is built from 16 residues. The J segment lost 5 bases and the V segment lost 4 bases, leaving 8 bases of the junction unmatched. CDR1 MGHRA and CDR2 YSYEKL come from the germline V gene. The CDR3 DNA sequence: TGCGCCAGCAGCCCCGAGGCTAGCGGGACTACCGGGGAGCTGTTTTTT. Translation gives CASSPEASGTTGELFF.

The chain joins TRBV19 to TRBJ1-6; 10 bases line up with TRBD1. V shed 5 bases, J shed 4 bases, and the junction held 8 bases outside the gene matches. The CDR3 length is 17 residues. Germline lookup yields CDR1 LNHDA and CDR2 SQIVND (reference sequence). CDR3 DNA sequence: TGTGCCAGTAGTTCTCCCAGGACAGGGGGTTATAATTCACCCCTCCACTTT. This gives the protein CASSSPRTGGYNSPLHF.

The chain couples TRBV2 to TRBJ2-1, with 14 bases fitting TRBD2. This CDR3 has 15 amino acids. Germline lookup yields CDR1 SNHLY and CDR2 FYNNEI. The V gene end was trimmed by 6 bases and the J gene end by 9 bases; junction bases not matched to a gene: 7. The CDR3 DNA reads TGTGCCAGCAGGGGACTAGCGGGGGCCCCGGGTGAGCAGTTCTTC. Its protein product is CASRGLAGAPGEQFF. The full variable domain, its missing parts supplied by reference TRBV2 and TRBJ2-1, is EPEVTQTPSHQVTQMGQEVILRCVPISNHLYFYWYRQILGQKVEFLVSFYNNEISEKSEIFDDQFSVERPDGSNFTLKIRSTKLEDSAMYFCASRGLAGAPGEQFFGPGTRLTVL.

There are a few counts of this clone. The chain recombines TRBV6-5 with TRBJ2-5, with TRBD2 matching over 9 bases. The CDR3 is 15 residues long. The ends lost 7 bases at V and 1 base at J; junction bases unmatched: 7. Germline lookup yields CDR1 MNHEY and CDR2 SVGAGI. This chain's CDR3 is CASNSPGLAQETQYF. The CDR3, as DNA: TGTGCCAGCAATTCTCCGGGACTAGCCCAAGAGACCCAGTACTTC.

The chain carries TRBV5-1 and TRBJ2-2, with 10 positions matching TRBD2. Germline CDR1 is SGHRS and CDR2 is YFSETQ. This CDR3 has 16 amino acids. V was clipped by 6 bases and J by 4 bases; unmatched bases: 9. CDR3 sequence: CASTGAGGPGTGELFF. DNA for the CDR3: TGCGCCAGCACCGGAGCGGGGGGGCCAGGCACCGGGGAGCTGTTTTTT. Together with reference TRBV5-1 and TRBJ2-2, the CDR3 gives the full variable domain: KAGVTQTPRYLIKTRGQQVTLSCSPISGHRSVSWYQQTPGQGLQFLFEYFSETQRNKGNFPGRFSGRQFSNSRSEMNVSTLELGDSALYLCASTGAGGPGTGELFFGEGSRLTVL.

The chain joins TRBV4-1 to TRBJ1-1; D unclear. The CDR3 runs 13 residues. V was trimmed by 5 bases and J by 0 bases, leaving 7 bases between them. Per germline, CDR1 MGHRA and CDR2 YSYEKL. The CDR3 sequence: CASSSPMNTEAFF. CDR3 DNA: TGCGCCAGCAGCTCCCCTATGAACACTGAAGCTTTCTTT.

In this sample, this clone turned up once. The chain carries TRBV28 and TRBJ2-3; D remains unclear. The CDR3 contains 12 residues. V lost 8 bases and J lost 4, with 10 bases in between. Per the germline V gene, CDR1 is MDHEN and CDR2 is SYDVKM. Here the CDR3 DNA reads TGTGCCAGCTTATCTGGGCCAGATACGCAGTATTTT. This sequence encodes CASLSGPDTQYF.

On this clone itself: This specimen includes other DNA sequences encoding the same CDR3. The CDR3 nucleotides are TGTGCCTGGAGTTATTCGGGCAATGAGCAGTTCTTC. It specifies CAWSYSGNEQFF. The rearrangement links TRBV30 to TRBJ2-1; no clear D gene. This CDR3 has 12 residues. Trimming removed 2 bases from V and 6 bases from J, with 8 bases in between. Germline CDR1 GTSNPN, CDR2 SVGIG (reference sequence).

The chain joins TRBV10-3 to TRBJ1-1; D is ambiguous. V lost 6 bases to trimming and J lost 0 bases, with 8 bases between them. CDR3 length equals 13 residues. Germline loops: CDR1 ENHRY, CDR2 SYGVKD. The CDR3 sequence is CAIRADVNTEAFF. In DNA, the CDR3 is TGTGCCATCAGAGCGGACGTGAACACTGAAGCTTTCTTT.

V usage is TRBV19 and J usage is TRBJ2-5, with 9 bases lining up with TRBD1. Trimming cost V 3 bases and J 4 bases; bases outside gene matches: 3. The CDR3 extends over 14 amino acids. Per the germline V gene, CDR1 is LNHDA and CDR2 is SQIVND (reference sequence). CDR3 sequence reads: CASSITGGLETQYF. As DNA, the CDR3 is TGTGCCAGTAGTATCACAGGGGGCCTAGAGACCCAGTACTTC.

DNA of the CDR3: TGTGCCAGTAGTACGAGGGACTTTCCCCCCTACGAGCAGTACTTC. Its translation is CASSTRDFPPYEQYF. J is TRBJ2-7 and V is TRBV19; D is perhaps TRBD2 (6 bases). Germline V lookup: CDR1 LNHDA, CDR2 SQIVND (reference sequence). CDR3 size: 15 residues. The V and J ends lost 4 bases and 2 bases respectively, with 15 bases between them.

The V gene is TRBV4-3, the J gene TRBJ1-2; possibly TRBD1 for D (6 bases). Trimming took 0 bases from V and 8 from J, leaving 13 bases between them. Germline values: CDR1 LGHNA, CDR2 YSLEER. The CDR3 runs to 14 residues. The CDR3 here is CASSQDQIQGGYTF. The DNA of the CDR3 is TGCGCCAGCAGCCAAGACCAAATACAGGGCGGCTACACCTTC.

This rearrangement joins TRBV28 to TRBJ1-3, with TRBD1 as a possible D gene (5 bases). The CDR3 covers 14 residues. Germline CDR1 is MDHEN and CDR2 is SYDVKM. The V gene lost 4 bases and the J gene lost 2 bases, with 9 bases spanning the gap. CDR3 in DNA: TGTGCCAGCAGTTCCCTAGGGGCTGGAAACACCATATATTTT. Its protein product is CASSSLGAGNTIYF.

This chain links TRBV7-2 with TRBJ2-3, with 8 bases that match TRBD2. Germline values: CDR1 SGHTA, CDR2 FQGNSA. The V and J ends lost 1 base and 1 base, in that order; junction bases with no gene match: 7. This CDR3 spans 17 amino acids. This CDR3 is CASSLGFGRGGTDTQYF. CDR3 bases: TGTGCCAGCAGCTTAGGATTTGGGCGGGGGGGCACAGATACGCAGTATTTT.

The chain couples TRBV9 to TRBJ2-2; 9 bases map to TRBD2. Looked up from germline, CDR1 is SGDLS and CDR2 is YYNGEE. V lost 3 bases to trimming and J lost 5 bases; unmatched junction nucleotides: 8. This CDR3 is 16 amino acids long. The CDR3 DNA sequence: TGTGCCAGCAGCGACGTAGCGGGAGTAATTACCGGGGAGCTGTTTTTT. This codes for CASSDVAGVITGELFF.

The genes are TRBV3-1 (or the pseudogene TRBV3-2) and TRBJ2-7, with 10 positions matching TRBD1. V gave up 4 bases and J gave up 5 bases; unmatched junction bases: 8. The CDR3 runs to 15 residues. From germline, CDR1 is LGHDT and CDR2 YNNKEL (reference sequence). The CDR3 protein is CASSPRDRGLDEQYF. The CDR3 bases are TGTGCCAGCAGCCCCAGGGACAGGGGTCTGGACGAGCAGTACTTC.